This T cell receptor beta chain came from a study of cytomegalovirus exposure and HLA in healthy donors. Study details: Genotyping of 430 or so donors showed that 80% to 85% belonged to the Caucasian-associated ancestry cluster.

Trimming removed 3 bases at V and 5 bases at J, with 21 bases between. This CDR3 is 16 amino acids long. In germline, CDR1 is SGHNT, CDR2 YYREEE (reference sequence). Both 60 Vbeta primers and 13 Jbeta primers went into the PCR. Generated by immunoSEQ multiplex PCR, the TCRdb table keeps only in-frame clones and is missing some. The table records about 140,000 clones, 82% of them present only once. Sample: PBMCs. The chain carries TRBV5-4 and TRBJ2-7, with a possible D match to TRBD2 (5 bases). The clonotype was recovered from a woman aged 55-75 years in good health and CMV-seropositive. The CDR3 sequence is CASSSFVGLSAHEQYF. In DNA form, the CDR3 reads TGTGCCAGCAGCTCATTCGTAGGACTTAGTGCTCACGAGCAGTACTTC.